This TCR beta chain was captured in a study of blood T cell repertoires in COVID-19. Participant-reported clinical history was the basis for cohort assignment. The recovered donors of Cohort 3 showed two negative PCRs, clearance, or symptom resolution. As processed by the authors: Amplification with reference gene primers provided the estimates of nucleated cell counts. Generated by immunoSEQ multiplex PCR, the TCRdb table keeps only in-frame clones and is missing some. V and J calls and clone size are as listed in that table; D and trimming were resolved from the DNA. The sample lists 200,000 or so clones, around 89% seen once, with under 3% in the top ten. Germline V gene sequence: CDR1 LNHDA, CDR2 SQIVND (reference sequence). The length of the CDR3 is 12 residues. V gave up 5 bases and J gave up 7 bases, with 11 bases separating them.

The clonotype was recovered from a woman in her thirties who had recovered from COVID-19. This sequence joins TRBV19 and TRBJ1-2; D is uncertain. Sequencing was performed on PBMCs or T cells enriched from blood (not recorded which). For the CDR3, the DNA is TGTGCCAGTAGTCCACCCGCCGGTGGCTACACCTTC. The encoded protein is CASSPPAGGYTF. Full variable domain (rest looked up from reference TRBV19 and TRBJ1-2): DGGITQSPKYLFRKEGQNVTLSCEQNLNHDAMYWYRQDPGQGLRLIYYSQIVNDFQKGDIAEGYSVSREKKESFPLTVTSAQKNPTAFYLCASSPPAGGYTFGSGTRLTVV.